Below, one T cell receptor beta chain is given with its context. This clone was detected only a few times. There is no known antigen for this receptor. No much larger clone is present one base from it, and per-base qualities are unavailable. Libraries were constructed by the immunoSEQ multiplex PCR assay. For the multiplex PCR, a mixture combining 60 forward primers for TCR Vbeta segments and 13 reverse primers for TCR Jbeta segments was used. The CDR3 region of rearranged TCR beta genes was amplified from genomic DNA by a multiplex PCR assay. Amplified TCR beta libraries were sequenced as 87-base-pair reads on the Illumina HiSeq System. The source study handled its data this way. In a later analysis, tens of millions of unique TCR beta chains were counted across the roughly 700 repertoires, and roughly 9.9 million of these chains were shared by at least two donors. To remove PCR and sequencing errors, raw reads were error-corrected and collapsed into unique sequences using a nearest-neighbor algorithm that merged closely related sequences. To assign V, D and J gene segments, CDR3 sequences were aligned to IMGT reference sequences. Each retained sequence needed at least a six-nucleotide match to both a V gene segment and a J gene segment. A rearrangement counted as productive if the CDR3 had no stop codons and remained in frame with V and J, and every other rearrangement counted as non-productive. CDR3 was defined by IMGT convention, running from the second conserved V-encoded cysteine to the conserved J-encoded phenylalanine. In an earlier analysis of around 600 of the donors, sequences lacking an unambiguous match to a single V gene segment were excluded. An earlier analysis of some 500 of the donors classified V segments as functional when productive rearrangements were above 56.7% and as segregating when the standard deviation between donors was above 5%. A statistical classification framework was built to diagnose cytomegalovirus status from the catalog of TCR beta chain sequences. In a later analysis, TCR nucleotide sequences were compared against IMGT/GENE-DB human TR gene sequences so that V and J genes could be assigned. In a later analysis, CDR3 sequences and most-parsimonious VDJ recombination scenarios were assigned using the TCRdist pipeline. In a later analysis, each TCR beta chain was defined by its CDR3 amino acid sequence together with its V-gene family, and reads lacking a unique V-gene family were excluded. In a later analysis, 500 to 700 highly shared, low-generation-probability nucleotide sequences were removed to address suspected cross-contamination and a sequencing artifact. For each public chain, a later analysis derived a clonal expansion index from normalized ranks of inferred template counts within each repertoire. In a later analysis, generation probabilities were computed with a VDJ recombination model fitted to out-of-frame rearrangements, and the resulting probabilities were checked against IGoR. In a later analysis, TCR-TCR, TCR-HLA and TCR-CMV co-occurrence was scored with hypergeometric tests, and a repertoire-size bias correction was applied to TCR pairs. In a later analysis, false discovery rates were estimated by permuting HLA or CMV assignments 20 times. In a later analysis, co-occurring TCRs were grouped using DBSCAN, with TCRdist sequence similarity added in when clustering inside HLA-allele-positive subsets. Repertoires with fewer than 30,000 or more than 120,000 public chains, plus five repertoires with anomalous nucleotide sharing, were excluded from co-occurrence clustering. TCRdb provides this immuneACCESS table in a form limited to in-frame rearrangements. Some clones are lacking; in checked studies, under half of them reflect an unresolved V gene, and why the rest are absent is not known. V, J and clone size are taken as reported in that table, and D and trimming were inferred from the DNA itself. Counted in this sample were over 40,000 clones; about 60% of them appeared once. About 12% of the sample is taken by the ten largest.

This specimen belongs to a study of cytomegalovirus exposure and HLA in healthy donors (dated by TCRdb to the late 2010s). Turning to the overall study: An earlier analysis of approximately 640 of the donors reported 250 to 350 Gb of sequence data and some 120 million unique TCR beta sequences from roughly 200 million T cells. Both class I and class II loci were covered by HLA typing, at four-digit resolution. Every discovery cohort repertoire had been produced on one sequencing platform. Rather than drawing on any new phenotypic data, the later analysis identified candidate immune exposures from TCR beta sequences and the way those sequences occurred across donors. The number of donors typed differed by locus, with about 620-630 for A, B, C, DRB1 and DQB1, about 500 for DQA1, 600 to 610 for DPA1, and under 490 for DPB1. A later genetic analysis took genome-wide SNP genotypes for about 65% of the roughly 670 donors and used that subset as a discovery cohort. Because of strong linkage in the cohort, a handful of DR-DQ haplotypes were treated as single units for association and clustering. The study was designed to test whether signatures of past pathogen exposure could be identified by cataloging public T cell receptors. Among the roughly 380 genotyped donors, around 81% belonged to the genetic ancestry cluster associated with self-reported Caucasian donors. To decide whether each TCR beta V gene segment behaved as functional or pseudogenic, an earlier analysis of approximately 590 of the donors relied on high-throughput TCR beta sequencing. Besides the first cohort of 666 subjects, a separate validation cohort made up of roughly 120 different subjects was used. Approximately 310 gigabases of sequencing data and around 88 million unique TCR sequences made up an early release that covered roughly 670 HLA-typed donors. Alongside the repertoire data, information on donor age, sex, ethnicity and CMV serostatus was compiled. The study used immunosequencing to profile the T cell repertoires of around 600 subjects and linked those repertoires to cytomegalovirus serostatus. To study patterns of TCR occurrence, a later analysis re-analyzed previously published TCR beta repertoires from several hundred donors and added high-resolution HLA genotyping. To predict cytomegalovirus infection status, the study brought together high-throughput TCR immunosequencing, statistical association of individual TCRs with disease status, and machine learning. Among approximately 370 genotyped donors of the cohort, an average of approximately 200,000 unique TCR beta nucleotide sequences was sequenced per donor, of which about 19% were non-productive.

Broad study findings and their caveats: Most TCR sequences were seen in very few donors, while some public TCRs were found in many individuals. In both the original and validation cohorts, the classifier was reported to diagnose cytomegalovirus status with high specificity and sensitivity. In vitro tests confirmed that a few of the cytomegalovirus-associated TCR beta chains recognize cytomegalovirus antigens. The authors suggested that the approach could potentially be generalized to other disease states and immunological phenotypes. CMV serostatus was the only immune exposure information available for the cohort. HLA typing was unavailable for some donors at each locus, so association tests used only the typed subset. Compared with the approximately 670-donor mean, donors in an Asian-associated ancestry cluster had fewer N-insertions in productive TCRs, according to a later genetic analysis. A later analysis associated 16,951 TCR beta sequences with specific HLA alleles at a false discovery rate of 0.05. Correlated functional status among segregating V segments might be attributable to linkage disequilibrium, but an unknown experimental factor could not be ruled out. A later genetic analysis associated a missense DCLRE1C variant with V-gene and J-gene trimming of TCR beta chains, and an independent cohort replicated the association. A cluster of highly shared sequence variants was judged likely to represent a technical artifact of the sequencing pipeline. A further reported finding was that TCR beta sequences accurately predicted the HLA-A and HLA-B alleles for most subjects in the first cohort. Several of the top co-occurrence clusters appeared to be linked to parvovirus B19, influenza, CMV and Epstein-Barr virus, according to a later analysis. Some IMGT-functional V segments, including TRBV6-2 and TRBV6-3, could not be distinguished by the 87-base-pair reads and were therefore excluded. The study listed 164 TCR beta chains as associated with cytomegalovirus. When HLA alleles, especially DR and DQ, strongly co-occurred, TCR associations were difficult to assign to individual alleles. A later analysis found that HLA-associated TCR beta chains were more clonally expanded and had lower generation probabilities than equally common non-associated chains. In an earlier analysis of some 540 of the donors, most TCR beta V segments appeared in productive rearrangements about 87% or about 30% of the time, broadly matching IMGT annotations. Roughly uniform sequencing depth across donors was assumed in presence/absence analyses, although this assumption may not hold. In a later analysis, TCR association rates were found to vary across HLA loci, with the most associated TCRs seen for DRB1 alleles and the fewest for HLA-C alleles. In this cohort, only TCR beta chains were sequenced, and detectable features were limited by the absence of alpha or paired-chain data. Because counts were too low, about 18 rarely observed V segments, including chromosome 9 orphons, were left out of the earlier analysis of about 500 of the donors. Most CMV-associated TCR beta chains appeared to be HLA-restricted in a later analysis, and the HLA associations seemed to be driven largely by CMV exposure.

The CDR3, from cysteine to phenylalanine, totals 17 residues. Just the 51-base CDR3 DNA is kept, in frame starting at base 1. Looking up the germline V gene yields CDR1 KGHSH and CDR2 LQKENI. Germline trimming: 2 bases from V, 0 bases from J; junction bases outside gene matches: 10. The cohort comprised hundreds of healthy bone marrow donors. At the time of sampling, all cohort members were nominally healthy, though unrecorded immune exposures were likely present. The donor tested CMV seropositive, placing the donor among the 250 to 350 seropositive members of the cohort. Each donor provided a peripheral blood sample, and peripheral blood mononuclear cells were used for TCR beta sequencing. The Qiagen DNeasy Blood Extraction Kit was used to extract genomic DNA from the blood cell samples.

The sequencing input was PBMCs. The chain links TRBV18 with TRBJ2-7; 7 junctional bases match TRBD1. This sequence was found in a man in his sixties in good health and CMV-seropositive. The CDR3 sequence is CASSPRIGTAFSYEQYF. The sequence in DNA is TGTGCCAGCTCACCAAGGATAGGGACAGCTTTCTCCTACGAGCAGTACTTC.